Below, 26 T cell receptor beta chains from the same sample are listed, as sequenced in a study of cytomegalovirus exposure and HLA in healthy donors. The PCR used 60 Vbeta and 13 Jbeta primers. Sequencing used immunoSEQ multiplex PCR; TCRdb keeps in-frame clones, though not all of them. The sample holds around 100,000 clones; 65% to 75% are singletons and the top ten take around 9.9%. The sample was PBMCs. Every receptor here comes from a man in his forties or fifties in good health and CMV-seropositive.

V is TRBV19 and J is TRBJ1-5; 10 bases are shared with TRBD1. J lost 8 bases, V lost 5 bases, and 15 bases had no gene match. Germline V gene lookup returns CDR1 LNHDA and CDR2 SQIVND (reference sequence). This CDR3 has 17 amino acids. CDR3 DNA: TGTGCCAGTAGTCGCCCTCTACGGGACAGGGGAGTGGAGCCCCAGCATTTT. Residues: CASSRPLRDRGVEPQHF.

The chain is built from TRBV29-1 and TRBJ2-3; D is possibly TRBD2 (6 bases). Germline-derived CDR1 and CDR2 are SQVTM and ANQGSEA. This CDR3 is 14 amino acids long. V shed 4 bases and J shed 6 bases, with 17 bases lying between them. The CDR3 sequence: CSVAARRAGDTQYF. As DNA, the CDR3 is TGCAGCGTTGCAGCCAGGAGGGCCGGGGATACGCAGTATTTT.

The rearrangement links TRBV7-9 to TRBJ2-2; tentative D call: TRBD2 (6 bases). Trimming cost V 2 bases and J 4 bases, with 11 bases left between them. The length of the CDR3 is 15 residues. Per germline, CDR1 SEHNR and CDR2 FQNEAQ (reference sequence). CDR3 loop: CASSLISGGTGELFF. The CDR3 DNA follows: TGTGCCAGCAGCTTAATATCCGGGGGCACCGGGGAGCTGTTTTTT.

This clone was seen just once. V and J are TRBV2 and TRBJ1-1; possible D gene TRBD1, 6 bases. Germline V lookup: CDR1 SNHLY, CDR2 FYNNEI. Trimming left V 7 bases short and J 0 bases short, with 9 bases between. The CDR3 is 13 amino acids. The CDR3 is CASTRDMNTEAFF. The CDR3 DNA reads as TGTGCCAGCACCCGGGACATGAACACTGAAGCTTTCTTT.

The chain has TRBV28 and TRBJ2-3; D remains unclear. Germline values: CDR1 MDHEN, CDR2 SYDVKM. This CDR3 spans 18 amino acids. V gave up 5 bases and J gave up 1 base, with 22 bases separating them. The CDR3 coding sequence is TGTGCCAGCAGTACACCAAACGATCTGGGCTGGGGCACAGATACGCAGTATTTT. It yields the protein CASSTPNDLGWGTDTQYF.

This chain links TRBV27 with TRBJ1-5, with 7 nucleotides matching TRBD1. This CDR3 spans 14 amino acids. Trimming removed 6 bases from V and 4 bases from J; junction bases left unmatched: 6. Germline V gene data show CDR1 as MNHEY and CDR2 as SMNVEV (reference sequence). In DNA form, the CDR3 reads TGTGCCAGCAGACCGGGACAGAGTAATCAGCCCCAGCATTTT. Translated: CASRPGQSNQPQHF.

The chain joins TRBV25-1 to TRBJ1-5; TRBD1 is a possible D gene (5 bases). The V and J ends lost 2 bases and 0 bases respectively, with 8 bases between them. The CDR3 is 15 amino acids. Per germline, CDR1 MGHDK and CDR2 SYGVNS. This CDR3 reads CASSEPDSSNQPQHF. The CDR3 DNA reads as TGTGCCAGCAGTGAACCTGACAGTAGCAATCAGCCCCAGCATTTT.

The chain carries TRBV29-1 and TRBJ2-1; 8 nucleotides agree with TRBD2. With V trimmed by 0 bases and J by 4 bases, 8 bases remained unmatched. CDR1 is SQVTM, CDR2 ANQGSEA, per germline. The CDR3 covers 16 residues. The DNA for the CDR3 is TGCAGCGTTGAAGATCAACCCAGCGGGAGATACAATGAGCAGTTCTTC. Translation: CSVEDQPSGRYNEQFF.

The chain combines TRBV5-5 with TRBJ2-7, with D possibly being TRBD1 (6 bases). This CDR3 spans 14 amino acids. The V end was cut by 4 bases, the J end by 3 bases, with 14 bases between. Germline V gene sequence: CDR1 SGHKS, CDR2 YYEKEE (reference sequence). The CDR3 protein is CASSPGTHFYEQYF. The CDR3 DNA reads as TGTGCCAGCAGCCCCGGGACACACTTCTACGAGCAGTACTTC.

The V call is TRBV5-1, the J call TRBJ2-7; no clear D. The CDR3 has 13 residues. Germline CDR1 and CDR2: SGHRS and YFSETQ. V was cut by 4 bases and J by 4 bases, with 12 bases left in between. The CDR3 sequence: CASSLQVGYEQYV. In DNA, the CDR3 is TGCGCCAGCAGCCTGCAGGTGGGTTACGAGCAGTACGTC.

This clone was detected once. The chain employs TRBV9 and TRBJ2-7; 7 bases fit TRBD2. Unmatched junction bases numbered 10, after V lost 0 bases and J lost 4 bases. The CDR3 covers 16 residues. Looked up from germline, CDR1 is SGDLS and CDR2 is YYNGEE. DNA of the CDR3: TGTGCCAGCAGCGTAGTCTTCCGGACTAGTCAATACGAGCAGTACTTC. Its protein is CASSVVFRTSQYEQYF.

The rearrangement uses TRBV30 and TRBJ1-6; D is unresolved. Between the trimmed V and J ends, which lost 1 base and 7 bases, there was a span of 8 bases. Germline lookup yields CDR1 GTSNPN and CDR2 SVGIG (reference sequence). This CDR3 has 13 residues. The CDR3 DNA reads as TGTGCCTGGAGTGACAGTCTCAATTCACCCCTCCACTTT. It is translated as CAWSDSLNSPLHF.

This clone was seen a single time. The gene calls are TRBV19 and TRBJ1-5; D gene ambiguous. Per the germline V gene, CDR1 is LNHDA and CDR2 is SQIVND (reference sequence). Deletions cut 3 bases from V and 0 bases from J, with 15 bases between. There are 17 residues in the CDR3. In DNA, the CDR3 is TGTGCCAGTAGTATTATCGACACGATTTATAGCAATCAGCCCCAGCATTTT. This encodes CASSIIDTIYSNQPQHF.

This clone was detected only a few times. The J gene is TRBJ2-7, the V gene TRBV19; possible D gene TRBD1, 5 bases. V was pared by 3 bases and J by 0 bases, with 12 bases between. Germline V CDR1 and CDR2: LNHDA, SQIVND (reference sequence). The CDR3 length is 15 residues. The CDR3, as DNA: TGTGCCAGTAGTATGAGTCAGGGTCCCTCCTACGAGCAGTACTTC. It is translated as CASSMSQGPSYEQYF.

The CDR3 DNA reads as TGTGCCAGCGGGAGCGACGAGCAGTACTTC. It is translated as CASGSDEQYF. The J gene is TRBJ2-7, the V gene TRBV6-1; TRBD2 might be the D (5 bases). The V gene's germline CDR1 is MNHNS and CDR2 SASEGT. V was clipped by 8 bases and J by 5 bases, with 7 bases between them. This CDR3 contains 10 residues.

This clone was counted only a few times. This chain uses TRBV5-4 with TRBJ1-3, with D perhaps TRBD1 (6 bases). There are 15 residues in the CDR3. Germline CDR1 reads SGHNT; CDR2 reads YYREEE (reference sequence). With 0 bases removed from V and 4 bases from J, the gap between germline ends came to 11 bases. CDR3 amino acids: CASSLDQGTGNTIYF. The CDR3 DNA is TGTGCCAGCAGCTTGGATCAGGGGACGGGAAACACCATATATTTT. The complete variable domain, with remaining parts taken from reference TRBV5-4 and TRBJ1-3, reads ETGVTQSPTHLIKTRGQQVTLRCSSQSGHNTVSWYQQALGQGPQFIFQYYREEENGRGNFPPRFSGLQFPNYSSELNVNALELDDSALYLCASSLDQGTGNTIYFGEGSWLTVV.

This chain links TRBV19 with TRBJ1-4; D unclear. Trimming removed 5 bases at V and 10 bases at J, with 14 bases between. Germline lookup yields CDR1 LNHDA and CDR2 SQIVND (reference sequence). This CDR3 is 13 amino acids long. For the CDR3, the DNA is TGTGCCAGTAGTTCCTCGACGGGTGGAAAACTGTTTTTT. As protein: CASSSSTGGKLFF.

The chain carries TRBV5-1 and TRBJ2-3; 9 bases agree with TRBD2. This CDR3 has 17 amino acids. Germline V CDR1 and CDR2: SGHRS, YFSETQ. The V gene end was trimmed by 0 bases and the J gene end by 0 bases; junction bases not matched to a gene: 5. The CDR3 region is CASSLGTTSGSTDTQYF. CDR3 DNA sequence: TGCGCCAGCAGCTTGGGAACCACTAGCGGGAGCACAGATACGCAGTATTTT.

The rearrangement links TRBV5-1 to TRBJ2-7; 8 bases line up with TRBD1. Losses at the gene ends were 4 bases for V and 5 bases for J; bases not matched to a gene: 8. CDR3 size: 14 residues. Germline CDR1 SGHRS, CDR2 YFSETQ. The CDR3 is CASSGGTGGNEQYF. DNA for the CDR3: TGCGCCAGCAGCGGGGGGACAGGAGGAAACGAGCAGTACTTC.

The rearrangement links TRBV5-6 to TRBJ1-5; D ambiguous. Between the trimmed V and J ends, which lost 2 bases and 7 bases, there was a span of 7 bases. Germline V gene sequence: CDR1 SGHDT, CDR2 YYEEEE. The CDR3 runs to 12 residues. The DNA of the CDR3 is TGTGCCAGCAGCTTTGGAGAACAGCCCCAGCATTTT. The encoded protein is CASSFGEQPQHF.

This rearrangement joins TRBV5-1 to TRBJ2-2; no clear D. Germline V lookup: CDR1 SGHRS, CDR2 YFSETQ. V dropped 0 bases and J dropped 1 base, with 7 bases sitting between them. The CDR3 loop spans 15 amino acids. In DNA form, the CDR3 reads TGCGCCAGCAGCTTGGCCAGTCTGAACACCGGGGAGCTGTTTTTT. Translating gives CASSLASLNTGELFF.

V usage is TRBV2 and J usage is TRBJ2-3, with D unclear. Germline V lookup: CDR1 SNHLY, CDR2 FYNNEI. The CDR3 length is 14 residues. Trimming cost V 11 bases and J 2 bases, with 17 bases left between them. DNA for the CDR3: TGTGCCTCCACGTCGGAGAGTCACACAGATACGCAGTATTTT. Translated, it gives CASTSESHTDTQYF.

The rearrangement joins TRBV5-1 to TRBJ2-5, with 9 bases aligning to TRBD2. The CDR3 length is 14 residues. Germline V gene lookup returns CDR1 SGHRS and CDR2 YFSETQ. Germline trimming cut 5 bases from V and 4 bases from J; bases unmatched to any gene: 6. CDR3 residues: CASSSGSTGETQYF. The CDR3 DNA follows: TGCGCCAGCAGTAGCGGGAGTACTGGAGAGACCCAGTACTTC.

The chain combines TRBV27 with TRBJ2-4, with 7 nucleotides matching TRBD1. There are 14 residues in the CDR3. The germline V gene has CDR1 MNHEY and CDR2 SMNVEV (reference sequence). With V trimmed by 5 bases and J by 8 bases, 9 bases remained unmatched. The CDR3 is CASSPVTGLDIQYF. Written as DNA, the CDR3 is TGTGCCAGCAGTCCGGTGACAGGGTTAGACATTCAGTACTTC.

The V and J genes are TRBV9 and TRBJ2-1, with 9 bases matching TRBD2. This CDR3 comprises 15 residues. CDR1 is SGDLS, CDR2 YYNGEE, per germline. J lost 4 bases, V lost 0 bases, and 2 bases had no gene match. CDR3 region: CASSVGTSAYNEQFF. CDR3 nucleotides: TGTGCCAGCAGCGTAGGGACTAGCGCTTACAATGAGCAGTTCTTC.

The chain carries TRBV10-2 and TRBJ2-1; 10 nucleotides match TRBD2. Germline CDR1 is WSHSY and CDR2 is SAAADI. The ends lost 4 bases at V and 5 bases at J; junction bases unmatched: 8. This CDR3 region has 16 residues. For the CDR3, the DNA is TGCGCCAGCAGTGGCACAGCGGGAGGGTACCACAATGAGCAGTTCTTC. This sequence encodes CASSGTAGGYHNEQFF.